One and the same sample provided the 5 T cell receptor beta chains below, sequenced in a study of blood T cell repertoires in COVID-19. TCRdb's copy holds only in-frame clones and misses some; the assay was immunoSEQ multiplex PCR. The sample lists roughly 200,000 clones; about 84% were seen once. Sequenced input: PBMCs or T cells enriched from blood (not recorded which). These receptors were collected from a man in his forties or fifties with acute COVID-19.

The CDR3 spells CAWDHPGRQAYYEQYF. As DNA, the CDR3 is TGTGCCTGGGACCACCCCGGTCGACAGGCGTACTACGAGCAGTACTTC. This rearrangement joins TRBV30 to TRBJ2-7; D may be TRBD1 (6 bases). This CDR3 spans 16 amino acids. Germline CDR1 reads GTSNPN; CDR2 reads SVGIG (reference sequence). The ends were cut back, 5 bases at V and 3 bases at J, with 23 bases in the middle.

The CDR3 protein is CASSLLPNNEQFF. As DNA, the CDR3 is TGCGCCAGCAGCTTGCTACCCAACAATGAGCAGTTCTTC. The chain joins TRBV5-1 to TRBJ2-1; no clear D. V shed 1 base and J shed 5 bases, with 7 bases lying between them. CDR1 and CDR2 from the germline V gene are SGHRS and YFSETQ. The CDR3 sequence is 13 residues long.

The J gene is TRBJ2-3, the V gene TRBV7-8, with 8 bases lining up with TRBD1. Germline V gene data show CDR1 as SGHVS and CDR2 as FQNEAQ. The CDR3 runs to 14 residues. V gave up 5 bases and J gave up 5 bases; unmatched junction bases: 6. CDR3 nucleotide sequence: TGTGCCAGCAGCCCCCGGACAGGGATAGATACGCAGTATTTT. This sequence encodes CASSPRTGIDTQYF.

The genes are TRBV4-1 and TRBJ2-7; a possible D gene is TRBD1 (5 bases). The CDR3 has 15 residues. V gave up 7 bases and J gave up 2 bases, with 18 bases separating them. The germline V gene encodes CDR1 MGHRA and CDR2 YSYEKL. CDR3 amino acids: CASTIAQGTTYEQYF. CDR3 in DNA: TGCGCCAGCACCATAGCTCAGGGCACGACCTACGAGCAGTACTTC.

This clone occurred a few times. The rearrangement joins TRBV5-1 to TRBJ1-2; D remains ambiguous. The V end was cut by 3 bases, the J end by 4 bases, with 10 bases between. Germline V lookup: CDR1 SGHRS, CDR2 YFSETQ. This CDR3 comprises 13 residues. The CDR3 bases are TGCGCCAGCAGCTACCCAGAACGCTATGGCTACACCTTC. This gives the protein CASSYPERYGYTF.